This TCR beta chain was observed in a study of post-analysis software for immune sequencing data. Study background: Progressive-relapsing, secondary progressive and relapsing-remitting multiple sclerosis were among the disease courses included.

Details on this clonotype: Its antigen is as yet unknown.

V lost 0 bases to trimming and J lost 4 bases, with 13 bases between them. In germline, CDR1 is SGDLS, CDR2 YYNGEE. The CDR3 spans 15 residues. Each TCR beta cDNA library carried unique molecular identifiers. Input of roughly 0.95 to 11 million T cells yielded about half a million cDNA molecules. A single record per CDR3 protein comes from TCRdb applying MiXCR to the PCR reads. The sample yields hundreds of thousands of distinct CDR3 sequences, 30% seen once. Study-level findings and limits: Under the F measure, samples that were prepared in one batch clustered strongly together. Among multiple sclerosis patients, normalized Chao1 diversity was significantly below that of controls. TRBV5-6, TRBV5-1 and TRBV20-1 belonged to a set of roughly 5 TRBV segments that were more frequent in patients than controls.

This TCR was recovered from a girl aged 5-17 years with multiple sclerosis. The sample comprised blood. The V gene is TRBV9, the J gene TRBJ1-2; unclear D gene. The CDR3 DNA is TGTGCCAGCAGCGTAGGGGCATCTACTGTCTATGGCTACACCTTC. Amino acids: CASSVGASTVYGYTF.